Listed here are 29 T cell receptor beta chains from one sample, sequenced in a study of response to subunit inactivated influenza vaccine. TCRdb re-called the RT-PCR reads with MiXCR, one entry per CDR3 protein. The sample holds about 540,000 distinct CDR3 sequences; roughly a quarter are singletons and the top ten take 2.8%. These data are also associated with another study on T cells expressing NK-cell markers. This second study notes: As the method of synthesis, 5'RACE template switching with UMIs yielded TCR beta cDNA.

Sequencing was performed on CD4+ T cells sorted from PBMCs, taken 11 to 12 days after vaccination. The receptors stem from a man aged 50 to 60 who received an inactivated influenza vaccine.

V gene TRBV7-2 combines with J gene TRBJ2-5, with D perhaps TRBD1 or TRBD2 (6 bases each). The germline CDR1 and CDR2 sequences are SGHTA and FQGNSA. The V end was cut by 1 base, the J end by 4 bases, with 10 bases between. The CDR3 runs to 14 residues. CDR3 residues: CASSLGRGTETQYF. In nucleotides, the CDR3 is TGTGCCAGCAGCTTAGGGAGGGGGACAGAGACCCAGTACTTC. Using reference TRBV7-2 and TRBJ2-5 for the parts outside the CDR3, the full variable domain is GAGVSQSPSNKVTEKGKDVELRCDPISGHTALYWYRQSLGQGLEFLIYFQGNSAPDKSGLPSDRFSAERTGGSVSTLTIQRTQQEDSAVYLCASSLGRGTETQYFGPGTRLLVL.

This clonotype was counted ten times or more. The V and J genes are TRBV7-6 and TRBJ2-7, with unresolved D. Germline assignment: CDR1 SGHVS and CDR2 FNYEAQ. This CDR3 region has 14 residues. Trimming took 4 bases from V and 4 from J, leaving 14 bases between them. CDR3 DNA sequence: TGTGCCAGCAGCTCGATAGGACGGCCGTACGAGCAGTACTTC. Translation: CASSSIGRPYEQYF.

The chain has TRBV7-2 and TRBJ2-1; 8 bases map to TRBD2. The germline V gene encodes CDR1 SGHTA and CDR2 FQGNSA. V gave up 5 bases and J gave up 2 bases; unmatched junction bases: 11. This CDR3 has 17 amino acids. This CDR3 reads CASSPHLGRGTYNEQFF. CDR3 nucleotides: TGTGCCAGCAGCCCCCACCTCGGGAGGGGAACCTACAATGAGCAGTTCTTC.

This clonotype has just a few counts. The rearrangement joins TRBV20-1 to TRBJ1-5; 7 bases line up with TRBD1. Germline loops: CDR1 DFQATT, CDR2 SNEGSKA (reference sequence). Germline trimming cut 6 bases from V and 3 bases from J; bases unmatched to any gene: 5. The length of the CDR3 is 13 residues. Written as DNA, the CDR3 is TGCAGTGCAACTGGGACAGCCAATCAGCCCCAGCATTTT. It codes for CSATGTANQPQHF.

This clonotype occurred a few times. This chain connects TRBV24-1 to TRBJ2-1; 14 bases align to TRBD2. The CDR3 runs 15 residues. Germline V gene data show CDR1 as KGHDR and CDR2 as SFDVKD. The J segment lost 8 bases and the V segment lost 4 bases, leaving 3 bases of the junction unmatched. The CDR3 sequence is CATSEPGLAGDEQFF. CDR3 nucleotides: TGTGCCACCAGTGAGCCGGGACTAGCGGGAGATGAGCAGTTCTTC.

This clonotype was detected a few times. The V call is TRBV28, the J call TRBJ2-1; no clear D gene. The germline gives CDR1 MDHEN, CDR2 SYDVKM. The ends were cut back, 1 base at V and 8 bases at J, with 9 bases in the middle. The length of the CDR3 is 13 residues. CDR3 DNA: TGTGCCAGCAGTTTATTGCCCTTAGATGAGCAGTTCTTC. This sequence encodes CASSLLPLDEQFF.

This clonotype was recorded a few times. The rearrangement uses TRBV5-1 and TRBJ1-1; D possibly corresponds to TRBD1 (5 bases). This CDR3 has 14 residues. Per germline, CDR1 SGHRS and CDR2 YFSETQ. The V gene lost 3 bases and the J gene lost 5 bases, with 14 bases spanning the gap. The CDR3 coding sequence is TGCGCCAGCAGCTCACCGGGACCGGGGACTGAAGCTTTCTTT. Its protein is CASSSPGPGTEAFF.

This clonotype was seen a few times. V gene TRBV6-5 combines with J gene TRBJ2-3, with TRBD1 identical over 7 bases. Germline loops: CDR1 MNHEY, CDR2 SVGAGI. The CDR3 covers 17 residues. Trimming took 0 bases from V and 6 from J; bases not matched to a gene: 12. This chain's CDR3 is CASSYSLGTVGVDTQYF. The CDR3 DNA is TGTGCCAGCAGTTACTCGTTAGGGACAGTGGGAGTGGATACGCAGTATTTT.

The J gene is TRBJ2-5, the V gene TRBV12-3 or TRBV12-4, with D perhaps matching TRBD1 or TRBD2 (5 bases each). The CDR3 loop spans 15 amino acids. The V gene lost 10 bases and the J gene lost 0 bases, with 18 bases spanning the gap. This chain's CDR3 is CATSPGRRYQETQYF. The CDR3 DNA reads TGTGCCACATCCCCGGGACGGAGGTACCAAGAGACCCAGTACTTC.

This clonotype has more than one count but fewer than ten. This chain uses TRBV5-5 with TRBJ1-6, with TRBD1 matching over 8 bases. CDR1 SGHKS and CDR2 YYEKEE come from the germline V gene (reference sequence). J lost 10 bases, V lost 2 bases, and 5 bases had no gene match. This CDR3 is built from 14 residues. The CDR3 DNA reads as TGTGCCAGCAGCTTAGGGACAGGCGACTCACCCCTCCACTTT. This translates into CASSLGTGDSPLHF.

This chain joins TRBV6-2 or TRBV6-3 and TRBJ1-5; D is unclear. The CDR3 covers 13 residues. V was clipped by 8 bases and J by 4 bases, with 12 bases between them. Per germline, CDR1 MNHEY and CDR2 SVGEGT. This CDR3 is CASGRFGNQPQHF. The CDR3 nucleotides are TGTGCCAGCGGACGGTTTGGGAATCAGCCCCAGCATTTT.

This clonotype showed up just a few times. This chain uses TRBV21-1 with TRBJ2-3. TRBV21-1 is assigned pseudogene status. The CDR3 runs to 15 residues. In nucleotides, the CDR3 is TGTGCCAGCAGCTGCGCGTTGCCCAGCGCAGATACGCAGTATTTT. Translation: CASSCALPSADTQYF.

There are many counts of this clonotype. The rearrangement joins TRBV5-1 to TRBJ2-7; maybe TRBD1 (5 bases). Germline V lookup: CDR1 SGHRS, CDR2 YFSETQ. V lost 0 bases, J lost 5 bases, and 12 bases lay in between. The CDR3 contains 14 residues. DNA of the CDR3: TGCGCCAGCAGCTTGGGCTCCAGGGATAACGAGCAGTACTTC. Translation gives CASSLGSRDNEQYF.

This clonotype was seen once. The chain links TRBV5-1 to TRBJ2-2, with 8 bases fitting TRBD1. V was clipped by 4 bases and J by 5 bases; unmatched bases: 7. Germline-derived CDR1 and CDR2 are SGHRS and YFSETQ. The CDR3 is 15 residues long. The chain's CDR3 is CASSLDRVWTGELFF. The DNA of the CDR3 is TGCGCCAGCAGCCTGGACAGGGTGTGGACCGGGGAGCTGTTTTTT.

This clonotype appeared a few times. The chain joins TRBV19 to TRBJ2-4, with a weak D call TRBD1 (6 bases). The CDR3 has 15 residues. CDR1 and CDR2 from the germline V gene are LNHDA and SQIVND (reference sequence). V was cut by 6 bases and J by 6 bases, with 18 bases left in between. The CDR3 is CASRTGWGTGNIQYF. The CDR3 region has the DNA TGTGCCAGTAGAACAGGGTGGGGAACCGGAAACATTCAGTACTTC.

This chain links TRBV5-1 with TRBJ2-1, with 8 bases lining up with TRBD2. Germline values: CDR1 SGHRS, CDR2 YFSETQ. This CDR3 contains 15 residues. The V gene end was trimmed by 4 bases and the J gene end by 6 bases; junction bases not matched to a gene: 9. CDR3 region: CASSRALGGGNEQFF. The CDR3 DNA reads as TGCGCCAGCAGCCGGGCCCTCGGGGGGGGCAATGAGCAGTTCTTC.

This clonotype was seen more than once but under ten times. V usage is TRBV12-5 and J usage is TRBJ1-1; 7 nucleotides align to TRBD1. Trimming took 0 bases from V and 1 from J; bases not matched to a gene: 11. Germline V gene sequence: CDR1 LGHNT, CDR2 FRNRAP. The CDR3 runs 18 residues. The CDR3, as DNA: TGTGCTAGTGGTTTGGTACTCGGGACAGATCTTACGAACACTGAAGCTTTCTTT. Protein: CASGLVLGTDLTNTEAFF.

The chain combines TRBV20-1 with TRBJ2-1; 9 bases line up with TRBD2. Germline values: CDR1 DFQATT, CDR2 SNEGSKA (reference sequence). The J segment lost 4 bases and the V segment lost 8 bases, leaving 15 bases of the junction unmatched. The CDR3 has 16 residues. The CDR3 DNA sequence: TGCAGTCCGAGACATAGTAGCGGGAGCCGTTACAATGAGCAGTTCTTC. Protein sequence: CSPRHSSGSRYNEQFF.

The CDR3 is CASSTPTGFGEQYF. The CDR3 DNA sequence: TGTGCCAGCAGCACCCCGACAGGGTTCGGAGAGCAGTACTTC. V usage is TRBV11-2 and J usage is TRBJ2-7, with TRBD1 matching 7 bases. CDR3 length equals 14 residues. CDR1 is SGHAT and CDR2 is FQNNGV in the germline V gene. V trimming: 5 bases; J trimming: 7 bases; junction bases outside the gene matches: 11.

This clonotype was counted a few times. This chain connects TRBV3-1 to TRBJ1-2; the match to TRBD1 covers 10 bases. The CDR3 runs 15 residues. CDR1 and CDR2 (germline): LGHDT, YNNKEL (reference sequence). V shed 3 bases and J 6 bases; nucleotides not matched to a gene: 7. The DNA for the CDR3 is TGTGCCAGCAGCCAGCGACAGGGGGCGACCGATGGCTACACCTTC. Translating it yields CASSQRQGATDGYTF.

This clonotype has a handful of counts. This chain joins TRBV11-2 and TRBJ2-7; 7 bases fit TRBD1. Germline V gene lookup returns CDR1 SGHAT and CDR2 FQNNGV. This CDR3 region has 15 residues. Unmatched junction bases numbered 10, after V lost 4 bases and J lost 4 bases. The CDR3 protein is CASSSPRQGPYEQYF. The CDR3 region has the DNA TGTGCCAGCAGCTCTCCCCGACAGGGTCCTTACGAGCAGTACTTC.

V is TRBV20-1 and J is TRBJ1-2; D unresolved. Trimming cost V 7 bases and J 8 bases, with 14 bases left between them. This CDR3 has 11 amino acids. CDR1 and CDR2 from the germline V gene are DFQATT and SNEGSKA (reference sequence). The CDR3 DNA reads TGCAGTGTGCCTTTGGCACGGGGCTACACCTTC. Residues: CSVPLARGYTF.

The J gene is TRBJ2-5, the V gene TRBV7-9, with D possibly matching TRBD2 (5 bases). CDR1 is SEHNR, CDR2 FQNEAQ, per germline (reference sequence). CDR3 length: 13 amino acids. V lost 4 bases, J lost 5 bases, and 11 bases lay in between. The DNA for the CDR3 is TGTGCCAGCAGCTCAACTAGTGGCGAGACCCAGTACTTC. It is translated as CASSSTSGETQYF.

This clonotype was counted many times. The gene calls are TRBV12-3 or TRBV12-4 and TRBJ2-7, with D perhaps given as TRBD1 or TRBD2 (5 bases each). The germline V and J ends were trimmed by 1 base and 0 bases, with 10 bases remaining between them. The CDR3 sequence is 15 residues long. The DNA for the CDR3 is TGTGCCAGCAGTTTAGGTGGGGGTGGCTCCTACGAGCAGTACTTC. This encodes CASSLGGGGSYEQYF.

This clonotype was seen a few times. This chain links TRBV6-1 with TRBJ1-1; maybe TRBD1 (6 bases). This CDR3 spans 15 amino acids. CDR1 is MNHNS and CDR2 is SASEGT in the germline V gene. With 8 bases removed from V and 6 bases from J, the gap between germline ends came to 22 bases. CDR3 nucleotides: TGTGCCAGCCGAAGGGGGGCACAGGGTGAGTCTGAAGCTTTCTTT. Translation gives CASRRGAQGESEAFF.

In its sample, this clonotype was seen a few times. Here the CDR3 reads CASSFRSKKAFF. CDR3 nucleotides: TGTGCCAGCAGTTTTCGGTCCAAAAAAGCTTTCTTT. This chain joins TRBV12-3 or TRBV12-4 and TRBJ1-1; no clear D gene. V was cut by 3 bases and J by 9 bases, with 11 bases left in between. The CDR3 length is 12 residues.

This clonotype has a handful of counts. The chain combines TRBV6-2 or TRBV6-3 with TRBJ2-5; TRBD1 aligns across 8 bases. Trimming removed 6 bases from V and 5 bases from J; junction bases left unmatched: 14. The CDR3 contains 16 residues. Germline V gene sequence: CDR1 MNHEY, CDR2 SVGEGT. DNA of the CDR3: TGTGCCAGCAGACCAGACAGGGGAGTAGCAAGGGAGACCCAGTACTTC. This translates into CASRPDRGVARETQYF.

This clonotype has more than one count but fewer than ten. The chain joins TRBV20-1 to TRBJ2-7, with 11 positions matching TRBD1. Losses at the gene ends were 0 bases for V and 3 bases for J; bases not matched to a gene: 4. The V gene's germline CDR1 is DFQATT and CDR2 SNEGSKA (reference sequence). The CDR3 spans 15 residues. This CDR3 is CSARDPDRGRYEQYF. The DNA of the CDR3 is TGCAGTGCTAGAGATCCGGACAGGGGGCGCTACGAGCAGTACTTC.

For this clonotype: This may arise from a read error, as a much more abundant clone is one base away. The gene calls are TRBV5-1 and TRBJ2-7; D may be TRBD1 (5 bases). Trimming removed 4 bases from V and 0 bases from J, with 8 bases in between. CDR1 and CDR2 from the germline V gene are SGHRS and YFSETQ. This CDR3 region has 13 residues. CDR3 DNA sequence: TGCGCCAGCAGCGCGGACAACTCCTACGAGCAGTACTTC. This translates into CASSADNSYEQYF.